Listed below are T cell receptor beta chains from one sample, sequenced in a study of CD8+CD57+ T cells in acquired aplastic anemia. One entry per CDR3 protein results from TCRdb running MiXCR on the reads. The data hold over 35,000 distinct CDR3 sequences, with around 63% observed a single time. Sequencing was carried out using sorted CD4+, CD8+, or CD8+CD57+ T cells (not recorded which) from PBMCs. Receptors originate from a human donor in good health, serving as a control. Both conserved end residues are part of each CDR3. Fields, in order: clone size, J gene, V gene, CDR3 protein. The size field is filled for only some rows; it gives once, few, many or a size class.

clone size: .
J gene: TRBJ2-5
V gene: TRBV4-2
CDR3 protein: CASSPGGPQETQYF

clone size: .
J gene: TRBJ1-1
V gene: TRBV2
CDR3 protein: CASTPGHLNTEAFF

clone size: medium-sized
J gene: TRBJ1-6
V gene: TRBV7-6
CDR3 protein: CASSLSRGNSPLHF

clone size: .
J gene: TRBJ2-3
V gene: TRBV20-1
CDR3 protein: CSANLGGGTDTQYF

clone size: .
J gene: TRBJ1-1
V gene: TRBV7-6
CDR3 protein: CASSLRRGTEAFF

clone size: .
J gene: TRBJ2-2
V gene: TRBV13
CDR3 protein: CASSLGRRADTGELFF

clone size: .
J gene: TRBJ1-2
V gene: TRBV5-1
CDR3 protein: CASSLVAREDGYTF

clone size: .
J gene: TRBJ1-6
V gene: TRBV7-9
CDR3 protein: CASSFGAYNSPLHF

clone size: few
J gene: TRBJ2-5
V gene: TRBV7-6
CDR3 protein: CASSLGTGGAGTQYF

clone size: .
J gene: TRBJ2-1
V gene: TRBV10-1
CDR3 protein: CASSELSEGEQFF

clone size: .
J gene: TRBJ2-7
V gene: TRBV12-3/TRBV12-4
CDR3 protein: CTSSLPGGYYSYEQYF

clone size: .
J gene: TRBJ2-7
V gene: TRBV7-6
CDR3 protein: CASSLEGRPEQYF

clone size: .
J gene: TRBJ2-5
V gene: TRBV20-1
CDR3 protein: CSGRTAGETQYF

clone size: .
J gene: TRBJ1-3
V gene: TRBV19
CDR3 protein: CASSPDDSYSGNTIYF

clone size: .
J gene: TRBJ2-7
V gene: TRBV7-2
CDR3 protein: CASSSGHYEQYF

clone size: .
J gene: TRBJ2-3
V gene: TRBV6-5
CDR3 protein: CASSYSLGGVDTQYF

clone size: .
J gene: TRBJ2-1
V gene: TRBV20-1
CDR3 protein: CSARPPLAEVGEQFF